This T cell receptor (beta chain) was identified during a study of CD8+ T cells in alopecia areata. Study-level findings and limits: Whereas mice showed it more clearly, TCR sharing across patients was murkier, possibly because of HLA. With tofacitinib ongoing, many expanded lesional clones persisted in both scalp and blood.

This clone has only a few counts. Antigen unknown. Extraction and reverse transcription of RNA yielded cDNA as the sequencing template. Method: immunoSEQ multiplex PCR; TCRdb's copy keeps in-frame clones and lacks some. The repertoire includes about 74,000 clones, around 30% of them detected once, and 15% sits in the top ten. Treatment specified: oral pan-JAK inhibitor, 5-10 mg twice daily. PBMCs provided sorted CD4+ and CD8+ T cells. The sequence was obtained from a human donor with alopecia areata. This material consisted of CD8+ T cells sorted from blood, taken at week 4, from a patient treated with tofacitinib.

The CDR3: CASIGELGQGYYGYTF. In nucleotides, the CDR3 is TGTGCCAGTATCGGAGAACTAGGACAGGGGTACTATGGCTACACCTTC. The V call is TRBV19, the J call TRBJ1-2; 9 positions match TRBD1. This CDR3 is built from 16 residues. Germline trimming cut 7 bases from V and 3 bases from J; bases unmatched to any gene: 12. CDR1 and CDR2 from the germline V gene are LNHDA and SQIVND (reference sequence).